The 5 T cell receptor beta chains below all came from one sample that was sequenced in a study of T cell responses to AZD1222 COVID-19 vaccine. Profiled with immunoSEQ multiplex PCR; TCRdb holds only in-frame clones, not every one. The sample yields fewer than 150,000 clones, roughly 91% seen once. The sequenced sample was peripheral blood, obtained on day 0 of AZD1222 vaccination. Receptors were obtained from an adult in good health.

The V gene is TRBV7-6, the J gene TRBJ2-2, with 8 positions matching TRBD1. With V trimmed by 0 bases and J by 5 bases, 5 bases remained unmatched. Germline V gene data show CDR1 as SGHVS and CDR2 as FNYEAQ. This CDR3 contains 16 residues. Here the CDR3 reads CASSLARQGRTGELFF. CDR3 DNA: TGTGCCAGCAGCTTAGCGCGACAGGGGAGGACCGGGGAGCTGTTTTTT.

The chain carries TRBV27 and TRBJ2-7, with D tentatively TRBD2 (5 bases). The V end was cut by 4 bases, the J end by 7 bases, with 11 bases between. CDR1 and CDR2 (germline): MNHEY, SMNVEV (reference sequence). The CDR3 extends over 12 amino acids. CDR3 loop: CASSSTGFEQYF. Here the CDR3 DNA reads TGTGCCAGCAGTTCGACGGGGTTTGAGCAGTACTTC.

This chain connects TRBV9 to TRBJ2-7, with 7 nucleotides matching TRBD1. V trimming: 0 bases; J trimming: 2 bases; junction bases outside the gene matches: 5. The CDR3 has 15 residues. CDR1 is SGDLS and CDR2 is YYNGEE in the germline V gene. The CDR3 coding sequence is TGTGCCAGCAGCGTAGAACAGGGGCCAACCTACGAGCAGTACTTC. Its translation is CASSVEQGPTYEQYF.

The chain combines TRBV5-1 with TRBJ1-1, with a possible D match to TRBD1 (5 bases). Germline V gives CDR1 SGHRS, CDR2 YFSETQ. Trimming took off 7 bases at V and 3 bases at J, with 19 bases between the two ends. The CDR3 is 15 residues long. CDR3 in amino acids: CASCPTGTLDTEAFF. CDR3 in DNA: TGCGCCAGCTGCCCTACCGGGACGCTGGACACTGAAGCTTTCTTT.

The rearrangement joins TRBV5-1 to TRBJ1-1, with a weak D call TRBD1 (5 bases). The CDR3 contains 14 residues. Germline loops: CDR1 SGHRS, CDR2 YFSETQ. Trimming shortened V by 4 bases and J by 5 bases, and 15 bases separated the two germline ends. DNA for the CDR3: TGCGCCAGCAGCACCCTGGACGGGGGGACTGAAGCTTTCTTT. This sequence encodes CASSTLDGGTEAFF.